This record concerns one T cell receptor (beta chain) sequence. Other DNA sequences of this sample code for an identical CDR3. The naive CD8 fraction comprised CD45RO-negative cells positively selected for CCR7 and excluded terminally differentiated effector memory CD45RA+ cells. The data stem from a study of shared clonotypes between healthy human individuals. The table came from immunoSEQ multiplex PCR; TCRdb's copy has only in-frame clones and leaves some out. Found here are around 2.1 million clones, 93% of them singletons; the top ten hold 1.7%. This clonotype was obtained from a man younger than 30 in good health. Some clones in this sample may be carry-over from other donors' samples. Sequencing was done on a sample of naive CD8+ T cells from PBMCs.

As DNA, the CDR3 is TGTGCCAGCAGTTACTCAAACACTGAAGCTTTCTTT. Its protein product is CASSYSNTEAFF. The chain couples TRBV6-5 to TRBJ1-1; D gene ambiguous. The CDR3 runs 12 residues. The germline V gene has CDR1 MNHEY and CDR2 SVGAGI. Trimming took off 0 bases at V and 2 bases at J, with 1 base between the two ends.